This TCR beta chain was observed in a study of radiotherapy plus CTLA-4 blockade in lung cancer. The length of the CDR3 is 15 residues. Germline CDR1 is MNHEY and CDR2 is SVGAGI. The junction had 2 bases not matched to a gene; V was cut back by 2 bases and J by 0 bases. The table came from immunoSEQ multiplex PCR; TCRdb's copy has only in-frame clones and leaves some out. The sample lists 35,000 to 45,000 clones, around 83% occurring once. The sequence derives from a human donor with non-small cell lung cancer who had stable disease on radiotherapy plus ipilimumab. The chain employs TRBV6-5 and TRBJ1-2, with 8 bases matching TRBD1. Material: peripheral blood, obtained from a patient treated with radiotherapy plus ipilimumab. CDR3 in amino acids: CASSYGQGPNYGYTF. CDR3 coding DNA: TGTGCCAGCAGTTACGGACAGGGACCTAACTATGGCTACACCTTC.